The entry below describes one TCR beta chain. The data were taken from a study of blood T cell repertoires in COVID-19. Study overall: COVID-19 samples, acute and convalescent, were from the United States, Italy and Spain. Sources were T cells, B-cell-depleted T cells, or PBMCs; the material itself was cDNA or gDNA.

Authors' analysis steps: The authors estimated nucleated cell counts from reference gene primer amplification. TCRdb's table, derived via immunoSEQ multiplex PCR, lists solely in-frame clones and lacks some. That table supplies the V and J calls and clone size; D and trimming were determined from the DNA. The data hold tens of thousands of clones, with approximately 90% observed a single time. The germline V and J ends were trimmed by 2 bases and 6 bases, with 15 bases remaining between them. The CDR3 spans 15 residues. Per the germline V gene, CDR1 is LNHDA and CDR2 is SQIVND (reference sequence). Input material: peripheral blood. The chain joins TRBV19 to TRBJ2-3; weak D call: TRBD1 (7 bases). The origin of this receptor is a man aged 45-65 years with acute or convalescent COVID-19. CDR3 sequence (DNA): TGTGCCAGTAGTATATCTCTGACAGGGAGGGATACGCAGTATTTT. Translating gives CASSISLTGRDTQYF.